This TCR beta chain appears in the sequencing data of a study of T cell responses to AZD1222 COVID-19 vaccine. Some clones are missing from TCRdb's copy, which holds only in-frame ones; the method was immunoSEQ multiplex PCR. This sample has 90,000 to 95,000 clones, with roughly 90% found just once. There are a few counts of this clone. The TCR comes from an adult in good health. The material sequenced was peripheral blood, taken on day 0 of AZD1222 vaccination.

The CDR3 DNA is TGTGCCAGCAGACAGGGGGCTGGCAATCAGCCCCAGCATTTT. Encoded protein: CASRQGAGNQPQHF. This chain connects TRBV3-1 (or the pseudogene TRBV3-2) to TRBJ1-5, with TRBD1 matching over 9 bases. CDR1 and CDR2 from the germline V gene are LGHDT and YNNKEL (reference sequence). The CDR3 is made up of 14 amino acids. V shed 6 bases and J 2 bases; nucleotides not matched to a gene: 2.